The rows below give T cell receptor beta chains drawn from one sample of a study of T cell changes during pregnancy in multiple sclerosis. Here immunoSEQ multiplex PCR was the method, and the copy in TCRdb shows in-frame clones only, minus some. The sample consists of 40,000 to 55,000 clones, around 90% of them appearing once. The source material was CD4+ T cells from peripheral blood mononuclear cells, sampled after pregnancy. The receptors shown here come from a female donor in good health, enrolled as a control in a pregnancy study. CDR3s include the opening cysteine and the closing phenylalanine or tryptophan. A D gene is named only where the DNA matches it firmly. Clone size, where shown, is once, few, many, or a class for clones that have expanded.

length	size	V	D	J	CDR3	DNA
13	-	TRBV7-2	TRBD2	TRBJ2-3	CASSRGGEDTQYF	TGTGCCAGCAGCCGGGGGGGTGAAGATACGCAGTATTTT
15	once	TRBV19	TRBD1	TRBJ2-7	CASSLMQGARDEQYF	TGTGCCAGTAGTCTGATGCAGGGGGCTCGGGATGAGCAGTACTTC
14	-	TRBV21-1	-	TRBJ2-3	CASSKGVSTDTQYF	TGTGCCAGCAGCAAAGGCGTCTCCACAGATACGCAGTATTTT
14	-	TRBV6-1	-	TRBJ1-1	CASMMRGGNTEAFF	TGTGCCAGCATGATGAGGGGGGGAAATACTGAAGCTTTCTTT
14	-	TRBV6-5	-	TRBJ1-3	CASSYSRRDTTIYF	TGTGCCAGCAGTTACTCGAGAAGGGACACCACCATATATTTT
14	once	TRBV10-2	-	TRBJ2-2	CASTRLEGTGELFF	TGCGCCAGCACCAGGCTAGAGGGCACCGGGGAGCTGTTTTTT
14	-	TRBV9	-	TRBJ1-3	CASSVSSSGNTIYF	TGTGCCAGCAGCGTTAGCAGCTCTGGAAACACCATATATTTT
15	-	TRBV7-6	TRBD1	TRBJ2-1	CASSSTGTGGREQFF	TGTGCCAGCAGCTCAACCGGGACAGGGGGTAGGGAGCAGTTCTTC
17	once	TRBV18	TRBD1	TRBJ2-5	CASSPQPGQGAPETQYF	TGTGCCAGCTCACCCCAGCCGGGACAGGGGGCACCAGAGACCCAGTACTTC
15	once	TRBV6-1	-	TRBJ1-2	CASRFGHTINYGYTF	TGTGCCAGCAGGTTCGGACACACCATTAACTATGGCTACACCTTC
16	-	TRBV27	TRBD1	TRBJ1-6	CASSLSTGSYNSPLHF	TGTGCCAGCAGTTTATCGACAGGGTCCTATAATTCACCCCTCCACTTT
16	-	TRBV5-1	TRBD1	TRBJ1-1	CASSRLTGGAYAEAFF	TGCGCCAGCAGCCGTTTGACAGGGGGCGCGTATGCTGAAGCTTTCTTT
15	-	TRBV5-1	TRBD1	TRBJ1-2	CASSQDLTGVEGYTF	TGCGCCAGCAGCCAGGACCTGACAGGGGTGGAGGGCTACACCTTC
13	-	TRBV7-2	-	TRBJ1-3	CASSQSSGNTIYF	TGTGCCAGCAGCCAGTCCTCTGGAAACACCATATATTTT